The clone carrying this T cell receptor beta chain was seen ten or more times. The time point was: blood at routine non-recurrence follow-up after resection. The sample originates from a study of spatial heterogeneity in lung cancer. Germline CDR1 is DFQATT and CDR2 is SNEGSKA (reference sequence). The CDR3 has 16 amino acids. TCRdb independently ran MiXCR on the 5' RACE reads; one entry per CDR3 protein. The data show more than 15,000 distinct CDR3 sequences, over 15% seen once. The specimen was PBMCs, collected at follow-up. The chain employs TRBV20-1 and TRBJ2-2; TRBD2 aligns across 7 bases. The TCR comes from a male donor with early-stage non-small cell lung cancer. DNA of the CDR3: TGCAGCCTCCACCCAATTCTAGCGGCTAACACCGGGGAGCTGTTTTTT. This codes for CSLHPILAANTGELFF.